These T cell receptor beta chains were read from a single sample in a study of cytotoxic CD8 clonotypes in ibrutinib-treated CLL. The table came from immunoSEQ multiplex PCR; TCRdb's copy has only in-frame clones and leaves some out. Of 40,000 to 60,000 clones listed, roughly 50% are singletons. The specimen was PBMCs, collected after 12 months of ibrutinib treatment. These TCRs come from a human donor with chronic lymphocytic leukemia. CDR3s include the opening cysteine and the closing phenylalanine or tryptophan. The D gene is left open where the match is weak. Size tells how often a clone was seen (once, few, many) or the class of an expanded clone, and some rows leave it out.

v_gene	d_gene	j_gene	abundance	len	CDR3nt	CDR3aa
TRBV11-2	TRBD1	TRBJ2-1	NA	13	TGTGCCAGCAGCCAGGACAGGGGTACCGAGCAGTTCTTC	CASSQDRGTEQFF
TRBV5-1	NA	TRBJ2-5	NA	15	TGCGCCAGCAGCCGGTATAGCCCCCAGGGGGAGACCCAGTACTTC	CASSRYSPQGETQYF
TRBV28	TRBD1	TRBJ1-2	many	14	TGTGCCAGCAGTTTAGGGACAGGGTGGTATGGCTACACCTTC	CASSLGTGWYGYTF
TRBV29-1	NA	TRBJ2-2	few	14	TGCAGCGTCGCTGGGAGAGGGAAGACCGGGGAGCTGTTTTTT	CSVAGRGKTGELFF
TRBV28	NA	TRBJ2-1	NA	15	TGTGCCAGCTGGGCCCAGGACTACCAGTACAATGAGCAGTTCTTC	CASWAQDYQYNEQFF
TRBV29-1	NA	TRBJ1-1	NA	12	TGCAGCGTTGAGAGCAGGAACCCTGAAGCTTTCTTT	CSVESRNPEAFF
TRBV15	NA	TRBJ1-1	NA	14	TGTGCCACCAGCAGACAGTTTATGAACACTGAAGCTTTCTTT	CATSRQFMNTEAFF
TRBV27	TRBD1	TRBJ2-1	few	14	TGTGCCAGCAGTCCGGACAGGGCCTACAATGAGCAGTTCTTC	CASSPDRAYNEQFF
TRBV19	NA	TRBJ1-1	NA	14	TGTGCCAGTAGTATAGTGGACACAAGTACTGAAGCTTTCTTT	CASSIVDTSTEAFF
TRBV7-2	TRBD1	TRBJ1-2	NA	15	TGTGCCAGCAGCTTGAATCAGGGGGCAGGTGGGGGCTACACCTTC	CASSLNQGAGGGYTF
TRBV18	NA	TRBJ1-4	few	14	TGTGCCAGCTTCGGGGGGACTGTTAATGAAAAACTGTTTTTT	CASFGGTVNEKLFF
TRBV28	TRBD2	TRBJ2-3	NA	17	TGTGCCAGCAGTTTAAGGCGAGCGGGAGGGCCTGAAGATACGCAGTATTTT	CASSLRRAGGPEDTQYF
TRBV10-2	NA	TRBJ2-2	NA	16	TGCGCCAGCAGTGCCCTGCGGCGGAGGAACACCGGGGAGCTGTTTTTT	CASSALRRRNTGELFF
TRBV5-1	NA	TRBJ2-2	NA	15	TGCGCCAGCAGCTTGTTGGGGCCGAACACCGGGGAGCTGTTTTTT	CASSLLGPNTGELFF
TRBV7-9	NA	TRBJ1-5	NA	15	TGTGCCAGCAGCTTAGAGGGCTTTAGCAATCAGCCCCAGCATTTT	CASSLEGFSNQPQHF
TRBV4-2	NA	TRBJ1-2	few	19	TGTGCCAGCAGCCTAAACCCGCGGGTCCTAAGATCATCAGGCTATGGCTACACCTTC	CASSLNPRVLRSSGYGYTF
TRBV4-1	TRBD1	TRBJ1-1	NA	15	TGCGCCAGCAGCCCCGCGGACAGGATGAACACTGAAGCTTTCTTT	CASSPADRMNTEAFF
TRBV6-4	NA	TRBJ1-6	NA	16	TGTGCCAGCAGTGACTCAGCCGGACAGAATAACTCACCCCTCCACTTT	CASSDSAGQNNSPLHF
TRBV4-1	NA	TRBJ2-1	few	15	TGCGCCAGCAGCCCCTTCATGGCCTCCTACAATGAGCAGTTCTTC	CASSPFMASYNEQFF
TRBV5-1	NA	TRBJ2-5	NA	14	TGCGCCAGCAGCTTGGAGACCACAAGGGAGACCCAGTACTTC	CASSLETTRETQYF
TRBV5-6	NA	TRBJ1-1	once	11	TGTGCCAGCAGCTTAAACACTGAAGCTTTCTTT	CASSLNTEAFF
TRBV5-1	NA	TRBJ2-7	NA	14	TGCGCCAGCAGCAGGGACGGAGAAACCTACGAGCAGTACTTC	CASSRDGETYEQYF
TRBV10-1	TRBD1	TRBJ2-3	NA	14	TGCGCCACCGGAGGGACAGGGGGCACAGATACGCAGTATTTT	CATGGTGGTDTQYF
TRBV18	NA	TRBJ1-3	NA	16	TGTGCCAGCTCACCATTTACAGGGCGCTCTGGAAACACCATATATTTT	CASSPFTGRSGNTIYF
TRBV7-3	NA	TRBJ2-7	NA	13	TGTGCCAGCAGCCCCGCCCCAGGGTACGAGCAGTACTTC	CASSPAPGYEQYF
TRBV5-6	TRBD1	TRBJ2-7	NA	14	TGTGCCAGCAACCCGGGACAGGAATTAAGCGGGCAGTACTTC	CASNPGQELSGQYF
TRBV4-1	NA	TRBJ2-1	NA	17	TGCGCCAGCAGCGGCGGGACAGCGTTGTGGTTAAACAATGAGCAGTTCTTC	CASSGGTALWLNNEQFF
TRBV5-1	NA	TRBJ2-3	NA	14	TGCGCCAGCAGCCGGGACGCGTTAGCAGATACGCAGTATTTT	CASSRDALADTQYF
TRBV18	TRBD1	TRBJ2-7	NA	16	TGTGCCAGCTCACCGTCCGGGACAGGGGGTTCCTACGAGCAGTACTTC	CASSPSGTGGSYEQYF
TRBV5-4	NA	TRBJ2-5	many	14	TGTGCCAGCAGCGATCCGCGGCGGGCAGAGACCCAGTACTTC	CASSDPRRAETQYF
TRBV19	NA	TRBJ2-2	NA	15	TGTGCCAGTAGCCTAACAGGGGAGGGCACCGGAGAGCTGTTTTTT	CASSLTGEGTGELFF
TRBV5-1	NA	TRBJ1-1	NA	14	TGCGCCAGCAGCTTGGACACCTGGAACACTGAAGCTTTCTTT	CASSLDTWNTEAFF
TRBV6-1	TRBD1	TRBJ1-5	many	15	TGTGCCAGCAGGGACAGGGCCTTTGGCAATCAGCCCCAGCATTTT	CASRDRAFGNQPQHF
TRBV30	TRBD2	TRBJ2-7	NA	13	TGTGCCTGGAGAACTAGCGGCTCCTACGAGCAGTACTTC	CAWRTSGSYEQYF
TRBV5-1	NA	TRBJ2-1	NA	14	TGCGCCAGCACTTGGTCCGGGACCCTCAATGAGCAGTTCTTC	CASTWSGTLNEQFF
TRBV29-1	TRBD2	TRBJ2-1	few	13	TGCAGCGTTGAAACTAGCGGGAGCGATGAGCAGTTCTTC	CSVETSGSDEQFF
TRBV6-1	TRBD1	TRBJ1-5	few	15	TGTGCCACCTACAGGGGGCTGGGGTCGGATCAGCCCCAGCATTTT	CATYRGLGSDQPQHF
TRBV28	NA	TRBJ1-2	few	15	TGTGCCAGCAGTTTCGGGGCAGGCCACACAGTTAGCTACACCTTC	CASSFGAGHTVSYTF
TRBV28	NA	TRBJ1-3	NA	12	TGTGCCAGCACTGGCAACGGAAACACCATATATTTT	CASTGNGNTIYF
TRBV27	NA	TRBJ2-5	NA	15	TGTGCCAGCAGTTTATTCTCTCGCGGACAAGAGACCCAGTACTTC	CASSLFSRGQETQYF
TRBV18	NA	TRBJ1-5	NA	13	TGTGCCAGCTCACCAGGGGGCAATCAGCCCCAGCATTTT	CASSPGGNQPQHF